This TCR beta chain was captured in a study of shared clonotypes between healthy human individuals. This CDR3 contains 16 residues. Trimming left V 0 bases short and J 2 bases short, with 13 bases between. Germline V CDR1 and CDR2: MNHNY, SVGAGI (reference sequence). Here immunoSEQ multiplex PCR was the method, and the copy in TCRdb shows in-frame clones only, minus some. This table holds around 1,000,000 clones, 70% to 85% found once. Sequencing was performed on memory CD4+ T cells from PBMCs. The subset was: CD45RA-negative fraction. The origin of this receptor is a man aged 18 to 29 in good health. Some clones in this sample may be carry-over from other donors' samples. V is TRBV6-6 and J is TRBJ1-1; a weak D match, TRBD1 (5 bases). CDR3 sequence reads: CASSYSAAGRNTEAFF. The CDR3 nucleotides read TGTGCCAGCAGTTACTCGGCGGCAGGGAGAAACACTGAAGCTTTCTTT.